This TCR beta chain was obtained from a study of T cell repertoires in ileal Crohn's disease. Generated by immunoSEQ multiplex PCR, the TCRdb table keeps only in-frame clones and is missing some. The data show several thousand clones, with 84% seen just once and around 8.1% held by the top ten. Sequencing input: ileal tissue. The TCR sequence derives from an adult with Crohn's disease.

The CDR3 DNA reads TGCGCCAGCAGCTTGAACACGGGAGATAAAAACATTCAGTACTTC. As protein: CASSLNTGDKNIQYF. This chain links TRBV5-1 with TRBJ2-4; maybe TRBD2 (6 bases). CDR3 length equals 15 residues. Germline V CDR1 and CDR2: SGHRS, YFSETQ. V lost 1 base to trimming and J lost 4 bases, with 12 bases between them.